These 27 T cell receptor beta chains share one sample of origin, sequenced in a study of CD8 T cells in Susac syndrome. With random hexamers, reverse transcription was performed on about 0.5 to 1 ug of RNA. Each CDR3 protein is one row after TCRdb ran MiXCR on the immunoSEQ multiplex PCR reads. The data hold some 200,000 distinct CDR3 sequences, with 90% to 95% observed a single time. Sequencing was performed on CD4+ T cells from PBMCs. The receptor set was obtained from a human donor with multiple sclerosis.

CDR3: CSVEGFGGPGELFF. CDR3 DNA: TGCAGCGTTGAAGGTTTTGGCGGGCCCGGGGAGCTGTTTTTT. V is TRBV29-1 and J is TRBJ2-2; D is possibly TRBD2 (5 bases). CDR1 SQVTM and CDR2 ANQGSEA come from the germline V gene. The V gene lost 1 base and the J gene lost 6 bases, with 12 bases spanning the gap. The CDR3 extends over 14 amino acids.

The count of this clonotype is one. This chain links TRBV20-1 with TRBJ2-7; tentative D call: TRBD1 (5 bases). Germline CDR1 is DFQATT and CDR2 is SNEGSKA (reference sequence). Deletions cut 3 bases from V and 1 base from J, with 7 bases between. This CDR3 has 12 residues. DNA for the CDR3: TGCAGTGCTAGCCACAGGTCCTACGAGCAGTACTTC. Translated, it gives CSASHRSYEQYF.

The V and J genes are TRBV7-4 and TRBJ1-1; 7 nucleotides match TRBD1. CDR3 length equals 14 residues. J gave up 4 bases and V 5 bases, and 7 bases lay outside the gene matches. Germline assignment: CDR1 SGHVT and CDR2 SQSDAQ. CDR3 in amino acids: CASSQRQGGTEAFF. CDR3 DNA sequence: TGTGCCAGCAGCCAGAGACAGGGAGGCACTGAAGCTTTCTTT.

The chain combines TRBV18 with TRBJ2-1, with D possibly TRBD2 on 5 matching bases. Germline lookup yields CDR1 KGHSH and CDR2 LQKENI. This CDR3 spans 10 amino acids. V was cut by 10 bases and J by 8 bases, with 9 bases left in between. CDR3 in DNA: TGTGCCACCCGGGAAGATGAGCAGTTCTTC. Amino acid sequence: CATREDEQFF. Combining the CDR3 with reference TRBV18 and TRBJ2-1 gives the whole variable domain NAGVMQNPRHLVRRRGQEARLRCSPMKGHSHVYWYRQLPEEGLKFMVYLQKENIIDESGMPKERFSAEFPKEGPSILRIQQVVRGDSAAYFCATREDEQFFGPGTRLTVL.

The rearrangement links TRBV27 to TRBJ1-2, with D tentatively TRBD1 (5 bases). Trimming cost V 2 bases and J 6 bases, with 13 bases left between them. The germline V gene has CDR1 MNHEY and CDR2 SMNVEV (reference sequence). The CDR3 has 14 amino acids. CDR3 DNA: TGTGCCAGCAGTTTAACTTGGACAACTGATGGCTACACCTTC. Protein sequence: CASSLTWTTDGYTF.

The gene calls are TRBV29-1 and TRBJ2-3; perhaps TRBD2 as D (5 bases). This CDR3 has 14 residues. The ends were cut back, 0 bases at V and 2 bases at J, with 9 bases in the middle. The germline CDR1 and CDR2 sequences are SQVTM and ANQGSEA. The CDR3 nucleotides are TGCAGCGTTGAAGATCCCGGGGTCACAGATACGCAGTATTTT. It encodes CSVEDPGVTDTQYF.

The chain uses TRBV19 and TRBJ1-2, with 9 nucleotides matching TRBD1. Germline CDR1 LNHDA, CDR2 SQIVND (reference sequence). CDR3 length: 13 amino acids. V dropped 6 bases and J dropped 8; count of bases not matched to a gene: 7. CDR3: CASSPTGGNGYTF. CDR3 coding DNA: TGTGCCAGTAGCCCGACAGGGGGTAACGGCTACACCTTC. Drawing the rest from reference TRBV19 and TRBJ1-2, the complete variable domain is DGGITQSPKYLFRKEGQNVTLSCEQNLNHDAMYWYRQDPGQGLRLIYYSQIVNDFQKGDIAEGYSVSREKKESFPLTVTSAQKNPTAFYLCASSPTGGNGYTFGSGTRLTVV.

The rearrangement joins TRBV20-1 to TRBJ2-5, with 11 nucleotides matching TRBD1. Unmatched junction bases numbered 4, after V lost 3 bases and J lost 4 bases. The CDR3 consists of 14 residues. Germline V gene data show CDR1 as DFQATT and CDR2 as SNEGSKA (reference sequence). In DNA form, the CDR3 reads TGCAGTGCTAGTATGGGGACAGGGGGAGAGACCCAGTACTTC. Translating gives CSASMGTGGETQYF.

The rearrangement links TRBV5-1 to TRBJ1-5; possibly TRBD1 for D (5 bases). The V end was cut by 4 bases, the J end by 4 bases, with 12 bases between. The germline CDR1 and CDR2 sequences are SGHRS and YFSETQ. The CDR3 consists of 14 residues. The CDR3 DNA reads TGCGCCAGCAGCCCGGGGACCGTAAATCAGCCCCAGCATTTT. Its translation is CASSPGTVNQPQHF.

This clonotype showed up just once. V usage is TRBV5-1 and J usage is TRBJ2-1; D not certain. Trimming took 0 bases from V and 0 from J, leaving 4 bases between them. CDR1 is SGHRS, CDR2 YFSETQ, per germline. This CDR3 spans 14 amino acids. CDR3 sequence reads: CASSLVSSYNEQFF. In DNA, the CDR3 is TGCGCCAGCAGCTTGGTTAGCTCCTACAATGAGCAGTTCTTC. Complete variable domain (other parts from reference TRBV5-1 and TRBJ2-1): KAGVTQTPRYLIKTRGQQVTLSCSPISGHRSVSWYQQTPGQGLQFLFEYFSETQRNKGNFPGRFSGRQFSNSRSEMNVSTLELGDSALYLCASSLVSSYNEQFFGPGTRLTVL.

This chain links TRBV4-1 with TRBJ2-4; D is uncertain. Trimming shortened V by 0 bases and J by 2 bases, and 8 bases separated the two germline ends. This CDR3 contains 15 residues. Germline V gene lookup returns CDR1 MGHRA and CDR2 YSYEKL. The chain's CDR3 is CASSQDEVPKNIQYF. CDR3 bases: TGCGCCAGCAGCCAAGATGAGGTACCCAAAAACATTCAGTACTTC.

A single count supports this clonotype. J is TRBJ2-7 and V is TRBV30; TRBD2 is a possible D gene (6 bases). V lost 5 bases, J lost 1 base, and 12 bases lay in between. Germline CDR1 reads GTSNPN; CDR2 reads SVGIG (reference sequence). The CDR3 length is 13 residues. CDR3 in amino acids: CAWGDGRSYEQYF. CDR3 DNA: TGTGCCTGGGGGGACGGGAGATCCTACGAGCAGTACTTC.

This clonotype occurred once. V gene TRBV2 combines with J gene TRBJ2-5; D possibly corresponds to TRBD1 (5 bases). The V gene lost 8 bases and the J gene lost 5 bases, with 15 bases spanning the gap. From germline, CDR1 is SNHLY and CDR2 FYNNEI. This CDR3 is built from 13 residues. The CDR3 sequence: CASSGAPRETQYF. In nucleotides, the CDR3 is TGTGCCAGCTCTGGGGCCCCGCGGGAGACCCAGTACTTC.

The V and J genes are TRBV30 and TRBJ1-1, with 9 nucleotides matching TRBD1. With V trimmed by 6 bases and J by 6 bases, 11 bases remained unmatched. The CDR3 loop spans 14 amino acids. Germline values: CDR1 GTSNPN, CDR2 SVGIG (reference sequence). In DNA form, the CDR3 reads TGTGCCTGCCGTCGACAGGGGGGTCCTTCTGAAGCTTTCTTT. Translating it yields CACRRQGGPSEAFF.

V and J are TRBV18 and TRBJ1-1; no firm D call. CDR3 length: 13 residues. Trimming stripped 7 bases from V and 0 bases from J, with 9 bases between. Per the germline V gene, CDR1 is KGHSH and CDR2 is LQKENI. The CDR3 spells CASLKTMNTEAFF. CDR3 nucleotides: TGTGCCAGCTTAAAGACCATGAACACTGAAGCTTTCTTT.

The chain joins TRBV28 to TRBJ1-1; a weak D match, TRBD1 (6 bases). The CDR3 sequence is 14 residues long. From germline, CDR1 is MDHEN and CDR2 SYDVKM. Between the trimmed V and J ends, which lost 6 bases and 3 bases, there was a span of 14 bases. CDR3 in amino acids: CASSPGTSHTEAFF. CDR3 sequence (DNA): TGTGCCAGCAGCCCAGGGACAAGCCACACTGAAGCTTTCTTT. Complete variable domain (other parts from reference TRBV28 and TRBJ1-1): DVKVTQSSRYLVKRTGEKVFLECVQDMDHENMFWYRQDPGLGLRLIYFSYDVKMKEKGDIPEGYSVSREKKERFSLILESASTNQTSMYLCASSPGTSHTEAFFGQGTRLTVV.

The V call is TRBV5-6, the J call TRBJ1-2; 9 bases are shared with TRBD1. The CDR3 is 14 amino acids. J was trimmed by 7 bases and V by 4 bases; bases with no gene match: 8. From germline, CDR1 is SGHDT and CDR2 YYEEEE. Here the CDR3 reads CASSEQGTGSGYTF. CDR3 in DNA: TGTGCCAGCAGCGAGCAAGGGACAGGGAGTGGCTACACCTTC.

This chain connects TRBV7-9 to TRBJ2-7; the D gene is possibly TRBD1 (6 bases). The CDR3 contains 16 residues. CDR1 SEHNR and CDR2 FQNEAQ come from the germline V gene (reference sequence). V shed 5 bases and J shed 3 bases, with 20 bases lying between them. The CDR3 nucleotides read TGTGCCAGCAGCCTCCATGGACTCCAGGGGCGCTACGAGCAGTACTTC. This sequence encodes CASSLHGLQGRYEQYF. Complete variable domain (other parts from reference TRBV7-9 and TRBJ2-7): DTGVSQNPRHKITKRGQNVTFRCDPISEHNRLYWYRQTLGQGPEFLTYFQNEAQLEKSRLLSDRFSAERPKGSFSTLEIQRTEQGDSAMYLCASSLHGLQGRYEQYFGPGTRLTVT.

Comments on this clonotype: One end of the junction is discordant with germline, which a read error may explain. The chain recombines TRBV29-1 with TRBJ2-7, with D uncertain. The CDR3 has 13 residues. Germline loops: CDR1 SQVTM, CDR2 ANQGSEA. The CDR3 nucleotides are TGCAGCGGATCGTTAGGCCTGTACTACAAGCAGTACTTC. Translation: CSGSLGLYYKQYF.

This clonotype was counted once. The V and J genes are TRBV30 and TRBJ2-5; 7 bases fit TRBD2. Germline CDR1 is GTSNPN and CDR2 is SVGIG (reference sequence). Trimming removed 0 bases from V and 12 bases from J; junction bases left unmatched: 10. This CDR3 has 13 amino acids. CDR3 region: CAWSVQINAGEYF. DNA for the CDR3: TGTGCCTGGAGTGTCCAGATTAACGCGGGGGAGTACTTC.

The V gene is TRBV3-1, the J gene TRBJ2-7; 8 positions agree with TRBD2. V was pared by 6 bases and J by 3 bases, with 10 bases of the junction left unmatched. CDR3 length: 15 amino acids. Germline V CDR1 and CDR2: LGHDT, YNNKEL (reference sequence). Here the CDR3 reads CASRQTGGDLYEQYF. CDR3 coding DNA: TGTGCCAGCAGGCAGACGGGGGGGGATCTCTACGAGCAGTACTTC.

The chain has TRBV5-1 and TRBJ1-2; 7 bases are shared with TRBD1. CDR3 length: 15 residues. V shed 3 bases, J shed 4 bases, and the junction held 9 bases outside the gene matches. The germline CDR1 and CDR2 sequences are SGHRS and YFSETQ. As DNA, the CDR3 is TGCGCCAGCAGCTCGGGACAGACTTCCTTCTATGGCTACACCTTC. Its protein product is CASSSGQTSFYGYTF.

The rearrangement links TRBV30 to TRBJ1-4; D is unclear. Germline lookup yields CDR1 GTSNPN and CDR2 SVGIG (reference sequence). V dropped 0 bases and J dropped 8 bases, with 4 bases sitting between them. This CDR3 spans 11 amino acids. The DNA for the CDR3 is TGTGCCTGGAGTGTATCCGAAAAACTGTTTTTT. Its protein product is CAWSVSEKLFF.

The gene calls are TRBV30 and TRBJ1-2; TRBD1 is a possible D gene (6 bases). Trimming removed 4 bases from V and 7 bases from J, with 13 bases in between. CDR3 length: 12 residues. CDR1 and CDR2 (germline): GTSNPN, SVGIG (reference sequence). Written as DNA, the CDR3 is TGTGCCTGGAATGAGGGGGGCCGTGGCTACACCTTC. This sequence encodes CAWNEGGRGYTF.

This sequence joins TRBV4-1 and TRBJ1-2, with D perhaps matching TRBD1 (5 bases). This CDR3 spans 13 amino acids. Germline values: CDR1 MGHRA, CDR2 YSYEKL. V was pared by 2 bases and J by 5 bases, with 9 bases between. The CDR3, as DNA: TGCGCCAGCAGCCAAAAGGGGACTTATGGCTACACCTTC. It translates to CASSQKGTYGYTF.

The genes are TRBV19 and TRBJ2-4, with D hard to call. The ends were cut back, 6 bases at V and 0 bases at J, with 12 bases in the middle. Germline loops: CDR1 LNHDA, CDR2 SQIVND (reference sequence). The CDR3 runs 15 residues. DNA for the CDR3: TGTGCCAGTAGCTACGGACCGCGAGCCAAAAACATTCAGTACTTC. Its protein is CASSYGPRAKNIQYF. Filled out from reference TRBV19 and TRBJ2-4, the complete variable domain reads DGGITQSPKYLFRKEGQNVTLSCEQNLNHDAMYWYRQDPGQGLRLIYYSQIVNDFQKGDIAEGYSVSREKKESFPLTVTSAQKNPTAFYLCASSYGPRAKNIQYFGAGTRLSVL.

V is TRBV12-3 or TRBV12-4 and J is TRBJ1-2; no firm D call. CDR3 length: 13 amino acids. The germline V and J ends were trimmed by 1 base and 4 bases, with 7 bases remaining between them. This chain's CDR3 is CASSLVSGYGYTF. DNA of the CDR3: TGTGCCAGCAGTTTAGTCTCGGGCTATGGCTACACCTTC.